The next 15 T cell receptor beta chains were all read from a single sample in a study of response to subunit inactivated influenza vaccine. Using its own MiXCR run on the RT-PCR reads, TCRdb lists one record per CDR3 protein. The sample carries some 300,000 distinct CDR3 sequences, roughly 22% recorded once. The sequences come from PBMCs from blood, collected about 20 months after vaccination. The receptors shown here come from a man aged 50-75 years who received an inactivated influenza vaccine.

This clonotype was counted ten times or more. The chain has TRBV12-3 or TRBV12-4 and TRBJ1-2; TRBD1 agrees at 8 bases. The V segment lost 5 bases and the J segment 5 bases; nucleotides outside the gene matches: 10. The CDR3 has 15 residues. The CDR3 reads CASSAWGQEDYGYTF. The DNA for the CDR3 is TGTGCCAGCAGTGCCTGGGGACAGGAAGATTATGGCTACACCTTC.

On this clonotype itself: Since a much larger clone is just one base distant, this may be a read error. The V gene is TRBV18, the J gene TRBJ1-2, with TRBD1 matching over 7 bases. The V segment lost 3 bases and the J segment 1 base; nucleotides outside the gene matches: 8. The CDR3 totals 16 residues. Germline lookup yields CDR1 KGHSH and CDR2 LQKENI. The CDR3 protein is CASSPLGQEGNYGYTF. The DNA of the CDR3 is TGTGCCAGCTCACCTCTAGGACAGGAGGGTAACTATGGCTACACCTTC.

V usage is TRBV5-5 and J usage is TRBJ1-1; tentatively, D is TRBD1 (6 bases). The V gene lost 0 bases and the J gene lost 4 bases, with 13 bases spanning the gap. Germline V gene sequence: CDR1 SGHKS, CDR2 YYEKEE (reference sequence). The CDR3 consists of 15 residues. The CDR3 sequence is CASSLGTQGPTEAFF. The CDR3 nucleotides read TGTGCCAGCAGCTTGGGCACCCAGGGGCCCACTGAAGCTTTCTTT.

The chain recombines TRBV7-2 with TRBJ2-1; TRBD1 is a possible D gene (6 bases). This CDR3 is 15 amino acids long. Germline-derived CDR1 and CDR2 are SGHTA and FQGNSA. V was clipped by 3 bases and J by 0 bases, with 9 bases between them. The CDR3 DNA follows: TGTGCCAGCAGCTTCGACAGGAGCTCCTACAATGAGCAGTTCTTC. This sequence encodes CASSFDRSSYNEQFF.

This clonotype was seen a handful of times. CDR3 DNA sequence: TGTGCCTGGAATCCGGACAGGGGGTACACTGAAGCTTTCTTT. This gives the protein CAWNPDRGYTEAFF. The chain is built from TRBV30 and TRBJ1-1; 10 bases are shared with TRBD1. Per the germline V gene, CDR1 is GTSNPN and CDR2 is SVGIG (reference sequence). V was pared by 4 bases and J by 3 bases, with 5 bases of the junction left unmatched. This CDR3 contains 14 residues. Combining the CDR3 with reference TRBV30 and TRBJ1-1 gives the whole variable domain SQTIHQWPATLVQPVGSPLSLECTVEGTSNPNLYWYRQAAGRGLQLLFYSVGIGQISSEVPQNLSASRPQDRQFILSSKKLLLSDSGFYLCAWNPDRGYTEAFFGQGTRLTVV.

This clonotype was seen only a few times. The CDR3 DNA sequence: TGTGCCAGCAGCTTTAGCGGCACTGAAGCTTTCTTT. This gives the protein CASSFSGTEAFF. This chain uses TRBV7-9 with TRBJ1-1; D ambiguous. V lost 3 bases and J 4 bases, leaving 6 bases between the germline ends. Looked up from germline, CDR1 is SEHNR and CDR2 is FQNEAQ (reference sequence). The CDR3 loop spans 12 amino acids.

This chain's CDR3 is CASSYQQSQNTEAFF. DNA for the CDR3: TGCGCCAGCAGCTACCAACAGAGTCAGAACACTGAAGCTTTCTTT. The chain joins TRBV5-1 to TRBJ1-1; no firm D call. The CDR3 loop spans 15 amino acids. Germline-derived CDR1 and CDR2 are SGHRS and YFSETQ. The V end was cut by 3 bases, the J end by 1 base, with 13 bases between.

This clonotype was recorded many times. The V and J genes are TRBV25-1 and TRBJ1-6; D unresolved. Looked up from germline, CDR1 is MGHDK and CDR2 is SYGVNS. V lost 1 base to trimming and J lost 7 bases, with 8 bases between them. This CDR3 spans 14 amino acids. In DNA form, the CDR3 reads TGTGCCAGCAGTGAATTAACGGGAAATTCACCCCTCCACTTT. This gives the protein CASSELTGNSPLHF.

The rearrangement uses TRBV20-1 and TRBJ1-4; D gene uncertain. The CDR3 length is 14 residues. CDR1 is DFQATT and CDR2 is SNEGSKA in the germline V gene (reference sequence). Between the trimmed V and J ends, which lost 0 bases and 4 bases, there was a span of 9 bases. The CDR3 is CSARDLLNNEKLFF. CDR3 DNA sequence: TGCAGTGCTAGAGATCTATTAAATAATGAAAAACTGTTTTTT.

The CDR3 DNA reads TGTGCCAGCAGTCTAATTCCGGAGAATGAAGCTTTCTTT. As protein: CASSLIPENEAFF. The J gene is TRBJ1-1, the V gene TRBV28; D uncertain. V lost 5 bases to trimming and J lost 7 bases, with 14 bases between them. This CDR3 spans 13 amino acids. CDR1 and CDR2 from the germline V gene are MDHEN and SYDVKM. Based on the CDR3 plus reference TRBV28 and TRBJ1-1, the full variable domain is DVKVTQSSRYLVKRTGEKVFLECVQDMDHENMFWYRQDPGLGLRLIYFSYDVKMKEKGDIPEGYSVSREKKERFSLILESASTNQTSMYLCASSLIPENEAFFGQGTRLTVV.

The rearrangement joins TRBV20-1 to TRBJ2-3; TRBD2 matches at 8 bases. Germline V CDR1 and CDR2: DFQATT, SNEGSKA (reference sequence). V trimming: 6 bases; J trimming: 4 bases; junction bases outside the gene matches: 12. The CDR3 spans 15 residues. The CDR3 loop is CSAPLGGDWADTQYF. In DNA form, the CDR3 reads TGCAGTGCCCCCCTCGGGGGGGACTGGGCAGATACGCAGTATTTT.

The CDR3 spells CASSLVDRGPYNEQFF. The CDR3 coding sequence is TGTGCCAGCAGCTTGGTTGACAGGGGTCCTTACAATGAGCAGTTCTTC. V is TRBV5-6 and J is TRBJ2-1, with 8 bases matching TRBD1. The trim removed 0 bases at V and 4 bases at J, leaving 6 bases unmatched. Germline loops: CDR1 SGHDT, CDR2 YYEEEE. This CDR3 is built from 16 residues.

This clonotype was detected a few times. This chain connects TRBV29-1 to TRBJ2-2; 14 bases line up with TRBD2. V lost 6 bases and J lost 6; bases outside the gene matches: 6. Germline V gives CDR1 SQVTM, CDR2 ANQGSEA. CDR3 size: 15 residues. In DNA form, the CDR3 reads TGCAGCGTACGAGGGACTAGCGGGAGAGCCGGGGAGCTGTTTTTT. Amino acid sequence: CSVRGTSGRAGELFF.

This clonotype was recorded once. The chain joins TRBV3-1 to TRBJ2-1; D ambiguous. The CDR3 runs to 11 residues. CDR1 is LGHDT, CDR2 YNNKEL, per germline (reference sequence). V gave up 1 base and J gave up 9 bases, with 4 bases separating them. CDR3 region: CASSQGVEQFF. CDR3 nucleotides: TGTGCCAGCAGCCAAGGAGTTGAGCAGTTCTTC.

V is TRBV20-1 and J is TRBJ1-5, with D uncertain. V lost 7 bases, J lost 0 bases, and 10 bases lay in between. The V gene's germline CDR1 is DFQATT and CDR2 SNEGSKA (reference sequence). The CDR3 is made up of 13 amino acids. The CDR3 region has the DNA TGCAGTGTCTTACAGAGTAGCAATCAGCCCCAGCATTTT. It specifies CSVLQSSNQPQHF.